These 7 T cell receptor beta chains were all obtained from the same sample, sequenced in a study of blood T cell repertoires in COVID-19 (dated by TCRdb to the early 2020s). The library was obtained by the immunoSEQ multiplex PCR assay. This is the immuneACCESS table as TCRdb keeps it, with only in-frame sequences that have V and J called. A part of the clones is gone; compared with another copy, unresolved V genes explain less than half, and the rest is unexplained. This sample lists under 350,000 clones; 89% were detected once. Roughly 2.2% of the sample comes from the top ten. Sequenced material: peripheral blood. These TCRs come from a man aged 50 to 60 with acute or convalescent COVID-19.

Here the CDR3 reads CASSSSGGNTDTQYF. The CDR3 nucleotides are TGTGCCAGCAGCTCTAGCGGGGGGAACACAGATACGCAGTATTTT. The rearrangement joins TRBV7-6 to TRBJ2-3; 11 bases agree with TRBD2. The CDR3 sequence is 15 residues long. Trimming cost V 4 bases and J 2 bases; bases outside gene matches: 2. The germline V gene has CDR1 SGHVS and CDR2 FNYEAQ.

This chain connects TRBV24-1 to TRBJ2-6; TRBD2 might be the D (5 bases). Trimming removed 4 bases at V and 1 base at J, with 10 bases between. Per germline, CDR1 KGHDR and CDR2 SFDVKD. The CDR3 covers 16 residues. The DNA of the CDR3 is TGTGCCACCAGTGAGGGTGGGAGTTCTGGGGCCAACGTCCTGACTTTC. It codes for CATSEGGSSGANVLTF.

This chain connects TRBV9 to TRBJ2-3; D might be TRBD1 (5 bases). Germline V gene sequence: CDR1 SGDLS, CDR2 YYNGEE. The CDR3 consists of 16 residues. V lost 5 bases and J lost 2, with 18 bases in between. CDR3 sequence: CASSLGARVFTDTQYF. CDR3 nucleotides: TGTGCCAGCAGTCTTGGGGCCAGGGTCTTCACAGATACGCAGTATTTT. Full variable domain (remainder filled in from reference TRBV9 and TRBJ2-3): DSGVTQTPKHLITATGQRVTLRCSPRSGDLSVYWYQQSLDQGLQFLIQYYNGEERAKGNILERFSAQQFPDLHSELNLSSLELGDSALYFCASSLGARVFTDTQYFGPGTRLTVL.

The V and J genes are TRBV18 and TRBJ2-4, with 7 bases lining up with TRBD1. Germline CDR1 KGHSH, CDR2 LQKENI. There are 14 residues in the CDR3. V lost 3 bases and J lost 16; bases outside the gene matches: 15. DNA of the CDR3: TGTGCCAGCTCACCCGATCAGACGGACAGGACACACTACTTC. This translates into CASSPDQTDRTHYF.

The chain combines TRBV18 with TRBJ2-5; TRBD2 is a possible D gene (6 bases). This CDR3 has 14 residues. Germline lookup yields CDR1 KGHSH and CDR2 LQKENI. With 0 bases removed from V and 5 bases from J, the gap between germline ends came to 10 bases. As DNA, the CDR3 is TGTGCCAGCTCACCACCGCGTGGGGGGGAGACCCAGTACTTC. It encodes CASSPPRGGETQYF. Using reference TRBV18 and TRBJ2-5 for the parts outside the CDR3, the full variable domain is NAGVMQNPRHLVRRRGQEARLRCSPMKGHSHVYWYRQLPEEGLKFMVYLQKENIIDESGMPKERFSAEFPKEGPSILRIQQVVRGDSAAYFCASSPPRGGETQYFGPGTRLLVL.

V is TRBV27 and J is TRBJ2-3; 12 bases agree with TRBD2. This CDR3 is 17 amino acids long. The V gene's germline CDR1 is MNHEY and CDR2 SMNVEV (reference sequence). With V trimmed by 6 bases and J by 4 bases, 11 bases remained unmatched. As DNA, the CDR3 is TGTGCCAGCAGGCTAGAACAACTAGCGGGGGGCCCAGATACGCAGTATTTT. This encodes CASRLEQLAGGPDTQYF.

CDR3 DNA: TGTGCCAGCAGCAAAAGGCCCCGGGACAGGGGGCTAGGTCAGCCCCAGCATTTT. Translated: CASSKRPRDRGLGQPQHF. The gene calls are TRBV21-1 and TRBJ1-5; the table calls TRBD1, which could not be checked here. TRBV21-1 is annotated as a pseudogene. The CDR3 loop spans 18 amino acids.